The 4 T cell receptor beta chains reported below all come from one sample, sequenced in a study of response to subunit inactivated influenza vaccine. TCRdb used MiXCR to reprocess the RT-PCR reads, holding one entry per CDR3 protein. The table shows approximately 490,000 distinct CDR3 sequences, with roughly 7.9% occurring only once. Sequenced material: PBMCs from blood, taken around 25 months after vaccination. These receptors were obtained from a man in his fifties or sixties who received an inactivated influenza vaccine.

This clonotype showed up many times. CDR3 protein: CASSLERNSYNEQFF. CDR3 bases: TGTGCCAGCAGCTTAGAGCGGAACTCCTACAATGAGCAGTTCTTC. V usage is TRBV7-2 and J usage is TRBJ2-1, with D possibly matching TRBD2 (5 bases). CDR1 and CDR2 from the germline V gene are SGHTA and FQGNSA. The V end was cut by 1 base, the J end by 0 bases, with 7 bases between. The CDR3 has 15 residues.

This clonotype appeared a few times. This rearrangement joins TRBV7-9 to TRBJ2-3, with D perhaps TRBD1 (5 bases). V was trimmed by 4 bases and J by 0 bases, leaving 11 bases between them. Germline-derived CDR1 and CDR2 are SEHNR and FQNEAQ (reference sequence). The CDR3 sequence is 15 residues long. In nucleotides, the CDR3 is TGTGCCAGCAGCTCCCGCAGGGCTAGCACAGATACGCAGTATTTT. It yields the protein CASSSRRASTDTQYF.

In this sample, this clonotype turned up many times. The CDR3 sequence: CSARDRGAGINEQFF. The CDR3, as DNA: TGCAGTGCTAGAGATCGGGGAGCGGGGATTAATGAGCAGTTCTTC. The rearrangement uses TRBV20-1 and TRBJ2-1; TRBD2 agrees at 7 bases. CDR3 size: 15 residues. Germline-derived CDR1 and CDR2 are DFQATT and SNEGSKA (reference sequence). V lost 0 bases and J lost 7; bases outside the gene matches: 9.

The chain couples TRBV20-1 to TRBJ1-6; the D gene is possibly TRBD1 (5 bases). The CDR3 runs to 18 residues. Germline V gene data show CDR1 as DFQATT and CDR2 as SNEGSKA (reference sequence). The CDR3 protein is CRGRAPGLSGTGNSPLHF. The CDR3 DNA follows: TGCAGGGGTAGAGCTCCTGGGTTGTCGGGGACGGGTAATTCACCCCTCCACTTT.